The T cell receptor (beta chain) described here comes from a study of T cells in localized non-small cell lung cancer. Regarding the study as a whole: Since sequencing was restricted to only one region of the tumor, intratumor heterogeneity remains a possibility. There were a median roughly 60 of the top 100 tumor clones appearing in adjacent lung. With higher T cell density in blood came longer overall survival. It was uninvolved adjacent lung that showed the highest T cell clonality, exceeding tumor.

Comment on this clone: What it recognizes is unknown. The same CDR3 also results from other DNA sequences found in this sample.

Germline CDR1 and CDR2: DFQATT and SNEGSKA (reference sequence). The CDR3 runs 11 residues. The V and J ends lost 3 bases and 2 bases respectively, with 4 bases between them. Libraries were prepared by immunoSEQ multiplex PCR; TCRdb keeps only in-frame clonotypes and omits some of them. In the table there are more than 20,000 clones, 80% to 90% of which are singletons. This chain uses TRBV20-1 with TRBJ1-1; unclear D gene. Specimen: peripheral blood, collected before any cancer treatment. The sequence came from a female donor over 55 with stage I lung adenocarcinoma. This chain's CDR3 is CSARVNTEAFF. The CDR3 bases are TGCAGTGCTAGGGTTAACACTGAAGCTTTCTTT.